This T cell receptor beta chain comes out of a study of identical twins. TCRdb called the 5' RACE reads again in MiXCR, with one record for every CDR3 protein. The sample has 1.5 million to 2 million distinct CDR3 sequences, roughly 35% seen once. The length of the CDR3 is 14 residues. Trimming left V 5 bases short and J 6 bases short, with 15 bases between. Germline assignment: CDR1 SGHTA and CDR2 FQGNSA. The sequenced sample consisted of cord blood. V is TRBV7-2 and J is TRBJ2-3; a weak D match, TRBD2 (6 bases). This sequence was found in a newborn girl in good health. CDR3 region: CASSRAGGFDTQYF. In DNA form, the CDR3 reads TGTGCCAGCAGCCGGGCTGGAGGGTTTGATACGCAGTATTTT.